This record covers a single T cell receptor beta chain. The data originate from a study of long-term antiretroviral therapy in people with HIV. The run of the v3.0 immunoSEQ assay was at survey level. The method was immunoSEQ multiplex PCR; TCRdb's version includes in-frame clones alone and lacks a portion of them. The repertoire holds tens of thousands of clones, with 90% to 95% as singletons. The CDR3 loop spans 12 amino acids. Germline assignment: CDR1 MDHEN and CDR2 SYDVKM. Trimming took off 4 bases at V and 10 bases at J, with 8 bases between the two ends. Sequenced material: unsorted PBMCs, taken 3.7 years after starting antiretroviral therapy. This sequence originates from a woman aged 45 to 65 with HIV. This chain connects TRBV28 to TRBJ1-6; TRBD1 might be the D (6 bases). The CDR3 reads CASSSQGSPLHF. CDR3 bases: TGTGCCAGCAGTTCTCAGGGGTCACCCCTCCACTTT.